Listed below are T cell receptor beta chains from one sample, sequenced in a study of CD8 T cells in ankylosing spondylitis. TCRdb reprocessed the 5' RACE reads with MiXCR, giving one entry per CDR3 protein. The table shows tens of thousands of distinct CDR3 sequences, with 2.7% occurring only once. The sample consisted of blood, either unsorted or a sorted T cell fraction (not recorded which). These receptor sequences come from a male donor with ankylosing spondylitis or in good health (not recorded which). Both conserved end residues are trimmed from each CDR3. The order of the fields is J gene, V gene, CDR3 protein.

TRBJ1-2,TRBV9,ASSVEDRPFYGYT
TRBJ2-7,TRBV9,ASSASGNRWDEQY
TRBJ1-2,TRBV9,ASSPRDRANYGYT
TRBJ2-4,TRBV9,ASSVGREFPKNIQY
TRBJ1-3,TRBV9,ASSRDGNTIY
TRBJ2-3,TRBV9,ASSVGFGTRGTDTQY
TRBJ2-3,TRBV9,ASSPRVAGVLDTQY
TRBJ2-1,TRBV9,ASSVAGTSLNEQF
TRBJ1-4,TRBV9,ASSVSFDEKLF
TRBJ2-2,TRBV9,ASSRDYLPGELF
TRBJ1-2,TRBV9,ASSVSQNYGYT
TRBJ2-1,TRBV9,ASSLRTSGVYNEQF
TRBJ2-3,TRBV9,ASSVAGGQGGDTQY
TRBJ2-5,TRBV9,ASSVGAGVGETQY
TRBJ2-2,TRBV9,ASSGDRSNTGELF
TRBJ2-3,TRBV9,ASSVRQARDTQY
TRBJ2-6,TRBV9,ASSPPGTGLGANVLT
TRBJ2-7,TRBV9,ASSVGTGGWEQY
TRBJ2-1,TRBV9,ASSGLDPSSYNEQF
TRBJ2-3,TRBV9,ASSPDSADTQY
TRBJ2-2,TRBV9,ASSVEGRLTGELF
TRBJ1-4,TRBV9,ASSLGQQNEKLF
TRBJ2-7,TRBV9,ASSVGQTDYEQY
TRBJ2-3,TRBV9,ASSVASGADTQY
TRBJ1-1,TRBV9,ASSASTGRATEAF
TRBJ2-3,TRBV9,ASSERSGSGTDTQY
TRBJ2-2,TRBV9,ASSVGAGNTGELF
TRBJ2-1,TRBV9,ASSVVTSGRNEQF
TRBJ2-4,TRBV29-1,SVGGSGQNIQY
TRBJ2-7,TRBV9,ASSGRDRGLADRNGEQY
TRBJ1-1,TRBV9,ASSAGTLHTEAF
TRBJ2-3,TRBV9,ASSVEWVPGTDTQY
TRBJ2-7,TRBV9,ASSVEGRTAYEQY
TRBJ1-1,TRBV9,ASSVAKVNTEAF
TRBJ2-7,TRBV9,ASSVQWGTGGDEQY
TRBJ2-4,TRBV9,ASSVAASSPGNIQY
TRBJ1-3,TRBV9,ASSVGEAAGNTIY
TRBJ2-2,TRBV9,ASSDGGDNTGELF
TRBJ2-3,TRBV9,ASSSREGSTDTQY
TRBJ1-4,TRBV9,ASSVRPDTNEKLF
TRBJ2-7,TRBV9,ASSVEYRSRQY
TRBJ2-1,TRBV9,ASSEPAGGLDGEQF
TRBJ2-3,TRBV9,ASSLRLAGGPTDTQY
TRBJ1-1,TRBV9,ASSRGAGTEAF
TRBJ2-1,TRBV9,ASSVLQGAYNEQF
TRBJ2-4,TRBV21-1,ASSTGLAENIQY
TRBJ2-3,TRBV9,ASSVLSPEDTQY
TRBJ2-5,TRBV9,ASSVHPGSGETQY